The entry below describes one T cell receptor (beta chain). Which antigen it targets is not known. Base qualities were left out, and no much larger clone turns up one base away. V is cut by 5 bases and J by 0 bases, and the space between the germline ends is 14 bases. The CDR3 starts with the cysteine, ends with the phenylalanine, and has 15 residues. CDR3 DNA is the only sequence kept; it has 45 bases, read in frame from the first base. Sequences MNHEY (CDR1) and SMNVEV (CDR2) are obtained from the germline V gene (reference sequence). The immunoSEQ Assay, a bias-controlled multiplex PCR, was used to amplify TCRbeta CDR3 regions from genomic DNA. The study's own analysis went as follows. The number of nucleated cells in each sample was estimated from the amplification of reference gene primers within the assay. To quantify the absolute abundance of each unique TCRbeta CDR3 rearrangement, sequence reads were collapsed and filtered. For each sample, productive Simpson clonality was calculated by taking the square root of Simpson's diversity index across productive rearrangements. The table was pulled from immuneACCESS by TCRdb, which kept in-frame rearrangements only. Such tables lose some clones; where checked, under half of the loss comes from unresolved V genes, and the rest has no known cause. That table gives V, J and clone size, and the DNA gave D and trimming. Here the sample has 100,000 to 150,000 clones; approximately 83% occur a single time. Of the sample, over 15% falls within the top ten clones.

The record originates from a study of blood T cell repertoires in COVID-19 (dated by TCRdb to about 2020). Background for the entire study: Samples covering the acute and convalescent phases of COVID-19 were provided by collaborators in the United States, Italy and Spain. The repertoires were made available in a free public database intended to serve as a resource for research on the immune response to SARS-CoV-2. Deeply sampled blood TCRbeta repertoires from subjects exposed to, actively infected with, or recovered from COVID-19 were included in the dataset. The sample metadata nearly always contained a de-identified subject ID, COVID-19 status, age in years and sex. The prospective study material was composed of cDNA or gDNA derived from T cells, B-cell-depleted T cells, or PBMCs. The samples were drawn from two sources: the first 160 participants of the ongoing ImmuneRACE study, and some 1,300 subjects contributed by 6 global collaborators. HLA class I and class II types, where available, came from metadata supplied by the sample provider rather than from assay-based typing. What the work shows at the level of the full study, not this receptor alone: How much clinical and demographic metadata was included differed by source and by participant, and the metadata was provided uncurated.

Collaborating institutions collected whole blood in K2EDTA tubes following their own protocols. Collaborator samples were shipped for TCRbeta analysis as frozen whole blood, isolated PBMCs, or DNA extracted from either sample type. The chain links TRBV27 with TRBJ2-7, with a weak D call of TRBD1 (6 bases match). The TCR originated in a woman aged 45-60 years with acute or convalescent COVID-19. The sample consisted of peripheral blood. The sequenced DNA is TGTGCCAGCAGTCCAAAACAGGGATCCTCCTACGAGCAGTACTTC. This encodes CASSPKQGSSYEQYF.